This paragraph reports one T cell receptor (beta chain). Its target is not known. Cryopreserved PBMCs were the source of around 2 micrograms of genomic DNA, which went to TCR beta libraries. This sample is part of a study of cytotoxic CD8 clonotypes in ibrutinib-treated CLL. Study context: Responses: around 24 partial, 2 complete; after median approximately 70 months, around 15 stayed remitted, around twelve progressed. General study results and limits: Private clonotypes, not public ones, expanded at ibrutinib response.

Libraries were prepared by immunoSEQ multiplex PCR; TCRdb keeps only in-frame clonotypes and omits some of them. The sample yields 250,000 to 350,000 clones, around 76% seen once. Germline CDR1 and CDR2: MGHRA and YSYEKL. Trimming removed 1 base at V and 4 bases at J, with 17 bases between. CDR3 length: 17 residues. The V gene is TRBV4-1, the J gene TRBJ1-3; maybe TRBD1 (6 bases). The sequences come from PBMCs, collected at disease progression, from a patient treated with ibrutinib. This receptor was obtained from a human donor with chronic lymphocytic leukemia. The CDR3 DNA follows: TGCGCCAGCAGCCAAGGATCGGGACAAAGGATAGGAAACACCATATATTTT. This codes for CASSQGSGQRIGNTIYF.